The 32 T cell receptor beta chains below all came from one sample that was sequenced in a study of cytomegalovirus exposure and HLA in healthy donors. Vbeta (60) and Jbeta (13) primers were used in the PCR. Sequenced by immunoSEQ multiplex PCR; TCRdb stores in-frame clones only, minus some. In the table there are 40,000 to 45,000 clones, around 90% of which are singletons. The sequencing input was PBMCs. These receptors were collected from a woman aged 40 to 50 in good health and CMV-seropositive.

The chain employs TRBV6-1 and TRBJ2-7, with D possibly being TRBD2 (6 bases). Germline CDR1 reads MNHNS; CDR2 reads SASEGT. V lost 3 bases to trimming and J lost 2 bases, with 11 bases between them. This CDR3 is built from 14 residues. CDR3 protein: CASSDWGGAYEQYF. The CDR3 nucleotides are TGTGCCAGCAGTGATTGGGGAGGAGCCTACGAGCAGTACTTC.

This clone was counted a single time. The chain has TRBV6-1 and TRBJ1-4, with D unresolved. The V and J ends lost 5 bases and 2 bases respectively, with 12 bases between them. This CDR3 spans 15 amino acids. Germline values: CDR1 MNHNS, CDR2 SASEGT. The CDR3 coding sequence is TGTGCCAGCAGTTCCCCGGGGTGGACTAATGAAAAACTGTTTTTT. Encoded protein: CASSSPGWTNEKLFF.

This chain links TRBV5-1 with TRBJ2-2, with 8 bases identical to TRBD1. The CDR3 runs to 15 residues. Per germline, CDR1 SGHRS and CDR2 YFSETQ. V shed 4 bases, J shed 3 bases, and the junction held 5 bases outside the gene matches. This chain's CDR3 is CASSIQTGDTGELFF. Written as DNA, the CDR3 is TGCGCCAGCAGCATCCAGACAGGGGACACCGGGGAGCTGTTTTTT.

The rearrangement joins TRBV6-5 to TRBJ2-2; 9 bases map to TRBD1. Germline values: CDR1 MNHEY, CDR2 SVGAGI. This CDR3 comprises 16 residues. With 2 bases clipped from V and 6 bases from J, the junction kept 7 bases outside the gene matches. The CDR3 coding sequence is TGTGCCAGCAGTTACACGTATACAGGGGGCCCCGGGGAGCTGTTTTTT. Translated: CASSYTYTGGPGELFF.

V gene TRBV6-1 combines with J gene TRBJ1-2; D unresolved. The CDR3 covers 13 residues. CDR1 is MNHNS and CDR2 is SASEGT in the germline V gene. The V end was cut by 3 bases, the J end by 3 bases, with 8 bases between. In DNA, the CDR3 is TGTGCCAGCAGTGAGGGCAGCTACTATGGCTACACCTTC. Translation gives CASSEGSYYGYTF.

This chain connects TRBV6-5 to TRBJ1-1; 7 positions match TRBD1. This CDR3 has 13 amino acids. In germline, CDR1 is MNHEY, CDR2 SVGAGI. Trimming cost V 3 bases and J 9 bases; bases outside gene matches: 7. This CDR3 reads CASSYSEGQQAFF. For the CDR3, the DNA is TGTGCCAGCAGTTATAGCGAGGGACAGCAAGCTTTCTTT.

V and J are TRBV7-3 and TRBJ2-2, with a tentative D call TRBD1 (8 bases). The CDR3 length is 16 residues. Trimming shortened V by 1 base and J by 5 bases, and 14 bases separated the two germline ends. In germline, CDR1 is SGHTA, CDR2 FQGTGA. Here the CDR3 reads CASSLKGQGGTGELFF. In nucleotides, the CDR3 is TGTGCCAGCAGCTTAAAAGGACAGGGAGGGACCGGGGAGCTGTTTTTT.

The chain combines TRBV18 with TRBJ1-4, with no clear D. V was trimmed by 3 bases and J by 0 bases, leaving 8 bases between them. The CDR3 length is 15 residues. Germline V gene lookup returns CDR1 KGHSH and CDR2 LQKENI. The CDR3 DNA is TGTGCCAGCTCACCGAACACAGCAACTAATGAAAAACTGTTTTTT. The encoded protein is CASSPNTATNEKLFF.

V and J are TRBV28 and TRBJ2-1; possibly TRBD1 for D (6 bases). Trimming took 6 bases from V and 8 from J, leaving 17 bases between them. CDR3 length: 14 amino acids. CDR1 is MDHEN, CDR2 SYDVKM, per germline. Written as DNA, the CDR3 is TGTGCCAGCAGGGAGCATGGGGGCTCCGATGAGCAGTTCTTC. Amino acids: CASREHGGSDEQFF. The full variable domain, in which reference TRBV28 and TRBJ2-1 provide the parts outside the CDR3, is DVKVTQSSRYLVKRTGEKVFLECVQDMDHENMFWYRQDPGLGLRLIYFSYDVKMKEKGDIPEGYSVSREKKERFSLILESASTNQTSMYLCASREHGGSDEQFFGPGTRLTVL.

The chain couples TRBV6-4 to TRBJ2-1; D may be TRBD1 (5 bases). The CDR3 covers 14 residues. Germline CDR1 reads MRHNA; CDR2 reads SNTAGT. V shed 3 bases and J shed 4 bases, with 10 bases lying between them. The DNA of the CDR3 is TGTGCCAGCAGTGAAGGACAAGAATACAATGAGCAGTTCTTC. Protein sequence: CASSEGQEYNEQFF.

The genes are TRBV2 and TRBJ1-2, with D maybe TRBD1 (6 bases). The CDR3 loop spans 15 amino acids. V lost 4 bases, J lost 2 bases, and 14 bases lay in between. The germline V gene encodes CDR1 SNHLY and CDR2 FYNNEI. Here the CDR3 reads CASSGQGFGNYGYTF. CDR3 nucleotide sequence: TGTGCCAGCAGTGGGCAGGGGTTTGGAAACTATGGCTACACCTTC.

This clone appeared a single time. At one end, the junction sequence differs from germline, possibly due to a read error. Other DNA variants within this sample encode the same CDR3. The chain carries TRBV19 and TRBJ2-5; D call uncertain. This CDR3 contains 15 residues. Germline V lookup: CDR1 LNHDA, CDR2 SQIVND (reference sequence). This CDR3 reads CASSRQYPEAETQYF. DNA of the CDR3: TGTGCCAGTAGTAGGCAGTATCCCGAGGCAGAGACCCAATACTTC.

This clone turned up a few times. The rearrangement links TRBV19 to TRBJ2-5; 11 bases line up with TRBD1. The CDR3 is 13 residues long. Looked up from germline, CDR1 is LNHDA and CDR2 is SQIVND (reference sequence). V shed 8 bases and J 6 bases; nucleotides not matched to a gene: 5. The CDR3 loop reads CASGTGGRQTQYF. The CDR3 bases are TGTGCCAGTGGGACAGGGGGGCGACAGACCCAGTACTTC.

This clone is a singleton in its sample. This sequence joins TRBV9 and TRBJ1-1, with D tentatively TRBD1 (5 bases). Trimming pared 3 bases from V and 5 bases from J, leaving 11 bases between. The CDR3 runs 13 residues. Germline V lookup: CDR1 SGDLS, CDR2 YYNGEE. CDR3 bases: TGTGCCAGCAGCGAATATCGGGGGACTGAAGCTTTCTTT. Encoded protein: CASSEYRGTEAFF.

The genes are TRBV19 and TRBJ2-2; TRBD1 agrees at 9 bases. V shed 4 bases, J shed 4 bases, and the junction held 1 base outside the gene matches. Germline values: CDR1 LNHDA, CDR2 SQIVND (reference sequence). CDR3 length: 14 residues. The CDR3 reads CASSTDRGTGELFF. Written as DNA, the CDR3 is TGTGCCAGTAGTACGGACAGGGGCACCGGGGAGCTGTTTTTT. Filled out from reference TRBV19 and TRBJ2-2, the complete variable domain reads DGGITQSPKYLFRKEGQNVTLSCEQNLNHDAMYWYRQDPGQGLRLIYYSQIVNDFQKGDIAEGYSVSREKKESFPLTVTSAQKNPTAFYLCASSTDRGTGELFFGEGSRLTVL.

The CDR3 protein is CASSGGQVTEAFF. CDR3 in DNA: TGTGCCAGCAGCGGCGGACAGGTCACTGAAGCTTTCTTT. The chain links TRBV28 to TRBJ1-1; 7 bases are a match to TRBD1. Losses at the gene ends were 6 bases for V and 4 bases for J; bases not matched to a gene: 5. This CDR3 is 13 amino acids long. Germline loops: CDR1 MDHEN, CDR2 SYDVKM.

The chain joins TRBV18 to TRBJ2-5; no reliable D call. The CDR3 extends over 12 amino acids. The ends were cut back, 3 bases at V and 4 bases at J, with 6 bases in the middle. Germline V gives CDR1 KGHSH, CDR2 LQKENI. CDR3: CASSPNGETQYF. In DNA form, the CDR3 reads TGTGCCAGCTCACCCAACGGAGAGACCCAGTACTTC.

The genes are TRBV27 and TRBJ1-4; TRBD1 agrees at 8 bases. Losses at the gene ends were 2 bases for V and 10 bases for J; bases not matched to a gene: 12. Germline loops: CDR1 MNHEY, CDR2 SMNVEV (reference sequence). This CDR3 spans 16 amino acids. For the CDR3, the DNA is TGTGCCAGCAGTTTAAATCCGGGACAGGTCGGAGTAAAACTGTTTTTT. Translation gives CASSLNPGQVGVKLFF.

The chain combines TRBV5-5 with TRBJ2-5; the match to TRBD1 covers 9 bases. The assigned J gene may be wrong: the sequence end matches TRBJ2-7 better. Germline V gives CDR1 SGHKS, CDR2 YYEKEE (reference sequence). The CDR3 is 15 residues long. The DNA of the CDR3 is TGTGCCAGCAGCTCTGCGGGACAGGGAGGGTACGAGCAGTACTTC. Translating it yields CASSSAGQGGYEQYF.

The chain joins TRBV27 to TRBJ1-1; 7 bases are a match to TRBD1. This CDR3 region has 15 residues. Trimming cost V 3 bases and J 5 bases; bases outside gene matches: 9. Germline V lookup: CDR1 MNHEY, CDR2 SMNVEV (reference sequence). The CDR3 sequence is CASSFTRGRSTEAFF. DNA for the CDR3: TGTGCCAGCAGTTTCACGAGGGGGCGATCAACTGAAGCTTTCTTT.

The chain recombines TRBV5-1 with TRBJ1-4, with TRBD1 identical over 8 bases. This CDR3 is built from 15 residues. Trimming took 4 bases from V and 5 from J; bases not matched to a gene: 7. The germline V gene encodes CDR1 SGHRS and CDR2 YFSETQ. The CDR3 bases are TGCGCCAGCAGCCAGGGGACAGGTGTAAATGAAAAACTGTTTTTT. This gives the protein CASSQGTGVNEKLFF.

CDR3 nucleotides: TGCGCCAGCAGCAATACAGGGGCGATGTTTGGAAACACCATATATTTT. Protein product: CASSNTGAMFGNTIYF. The chain carries TRBV5-1 and TRBJ1-3; 7 bases align to TRBD1. This CDR3 region has 16 residues. V was pared by 4 bases and J by 3 bases, with 10 bases of the junction left unmatched. The V gene's germline CDR1 is SGHRS and CDR2 YFSETQ. Based on the CDR3 plus reference TRBV5-1 and TRBJ1-3, the full variable domain is KAGVTQTPRYLIKTRGQQVTLSCSPISGHRSVSWYQQTPGQGLQFLFEYFSETQRNKGNFPGRFSGRQFSNSRSEMNVSTLELGDSALYLCASSNTGAMFGNTIYFGEGSWLTVV.

This clone was seen only once. Mismatch with germline at one junction end may stem from a read error. The J gene is TRBJ2-5, the V gene TRBV19; 12 positions match TRBD2. This CDR3 comprises 13 residues. Germline V gene lookup returns CDR1 LNHDA and CDR2 SQIVND (reference sequence). The CDR3: CTSTSGGRETQYF. CDR3 nucleotides: TGTACCAGTACTAGCGGGGGGAGGGAGACCCAGTACTTC.

The chain couples TRBV28 to TRBJ2-1; possibly TRBD2 for D (5 bases). V shed 5 bases and J shed 7 bases, with 24 bases lying between them. The CDR3 runs to 17 residues. In germline, CDR1 is MDHEN, CDR2 SYDVKM. The CDR3 region is CASSTRGMAGIWNEQFF. The CDR3 DNA follows: TGTGCCAGCAGTACCCGTGGGATGGCGGGTATTTGGAATGAGCAGTTCTTC.

This clone was found once. V gene TRBV29-1 combines with J gene TRBJ2-5; D gene uncertain. The CDR3 has 11 residues. V was shortened by 7 bases and J by 2 bases, with 8 bases between the two germline ends. Per the germline V gene, CDR1 is SQVTM and CDR2 is ANQGSEA. CDR3 amino acids: CSARPQETQYF. The CDR3, as DNA: TGCAGCGCGAGGCCGCAAGAGACCCAGTACTTC. Complete variable domain (other parts from reference TRBV29-1 and TRBJ2-5): SAVISQKPSRDICQRGTSLTIQCQVDSQVTMMFWYRQQPGQSLTLIATANQGSEATYESGFVIDKFPISRPNLTFSTLTVSNMSPEDSSIYLCSARPQETQYFGPGTRLLVL.

The V and J genes are TRBV5-6 and TRBJ2-5; D may be TRBD2 (6 bases). CDR3 length: 16 amino acids. V gave up 4 bases and J gave up 2 bases, with 18 bases separating them. Looked up from germline, CDR1 is SGHDT and CDR2 is YYEEEE. This CDR3 is CASSPLGGTNQETQYF. CDR3 DNA: TGTGCCAGCAGCCCATTAGGCGGGACCAATCAAGAGACCCAGTACTTC.

This chain links TRBV7-8 with TRBJ2-7, with a possible D match to TRBD2 (5 bases). The V gene's germline CDR1 is SGHVS and CDR2 FQNEAQ. V lost 2 bases, J lost 6 bases, and 11 bases lay in between. This CDR3 has 13 amino acids. CDR3 coding DNA: TGTGCCAGCAGCTTACACCGTCGGGGCGAGCAGTACTTC. The encoded protein is CASSLHRRGEQYF. The full variable domain, rest sourced from reference TRBV7-8 and TRBJ2-7, is GAGVSQSPRYKVAKRGQDVALRCDPISGHVSLFWYQQALGQGPEFLTYFQNEAQLDKSGLPSDRFFAERPEGSVSTLKIQRTQQEDSAVYLCASSLHRRGEQYFGPGTRLTVT.

The chain employs TRBV4-1 and TRBJ1-2; D is undetermined. CDR1 is MGHRA and CDR2 is YSYEKL in the germline V gene. V was cut by 0 bases and J by 2 bases, with 19 bases left in between. The CDR3 contains 18 residues. The CDR3 protein is CASSQDRSYWEANYGYTF. The CDR3 nucleotides are TGCGCCAGCAGCCAAGATCGGTCCTACTGGGAGGCGAACTATGGCTACACCTTC.

V usage is TRBV14 and J usage is TRBJ2-3; D is unclear. Germline V gives CDR1 SGHDN, CDR2 FVKESK. CDR3 length: 16 residues. Trimming removed 0 bases from V and 1 base from J, with 11 bases in between. The CDR3 DNA reads as TGTGCCAGCAGCCAAGACCTCGGAGTTCGCACAGATACGCAGTATTTT. This sequence encodes CASSQDLGVRTDTQYF.

The chain is built from TRBV6-5 and TRBJ1-6, with D possibly being TRBD1 (6 bases). The CDR3 is 14 amino acids. V was trimmed by 10 bases and J by 9 bases, leaving 19 bases between them. Germline CDR1 is MNHEY and CDR2 is SVGAGI. For the CDR3, the DNA is TGTGCCATCAGATCCCAGGGGAGTTCTTCACCCCTCCACTTT. It yields the protein CAIRSQGSSSPLHF.

The chain uses TRBV6-4 and TRBJ2-4; 8 bases match TRBD1. Germline-derived CDR1 and CDR2 are MRHNA and SNTAGT. The CDR3 is made up of 15 amino acids. V gave up 4 bases and J gave up 4 bases; unmatched junction bases: 6. As DNA, the CDR3 is TGTGCCAGCAGTGTGACAGGGGATCAGAAAAACATTCAGTACTTC. It codes for CASSVTGDQKNIQYF.

This chain joins TRBV14 and TRBJ1-3, with TRBD1 as a possible D gene (5 bases). V was cut by 6 bases and J by 0 bases, with 9 bases left in between. This CDR3 comprises 14 residues. Germline V gene data show CDR1 as SGHDN and CDR2 as FVKESK. The CDR3 is CASRPDSSGNTIYF. DNA of the CDR3: TGTGCCAGCAGACCCGACAGCTCTGGAAACACCATATATTTT. Together with reference TRBV14 and TRBJ1-3, the CDR3 gives the full variable domain: EAGVTQFPSHSVIEKGQTVTLRCDPISGHDNLYWYRRVMGKEIKFLLHFVKESKQDESGMPNNRFLAERTGGTYSTLKVQPAELEDSGVYFCASRPDSSGNTIYFGEGSWLTVV.